This passage covers 16 T cell receptor beta chains from one sample sequenced in a study of cytomegalovirus exposure and HLA in healthy donors. 60 Vbeta and 13 Jbeta primers were used in PCR. Libraries were prepared by immunoSEQ multiplex PCR; TCRdb keeps only in-frame clonotypes and omits some of them. The data hold about 140,000 clones, with approximately 78% observed a single time. Sequencing used PBMCs. The receptors come from a woman aged 45 to 65 in good health and CMV-seropositive.

The chain links TRBV10-3 to TRBJ1-3; TRBD1 matches 9 bases. Germline V gene data show CDR1 as ENHRY and CDR2 as SYGVKD. There are 16 residues in the CDR3. With V trimmed by 1 base and J by 0 bases, 1 base remained unmatched. The CDR3 DNA reads TGTGCCATCAGTGAGTTGACAGGGGGCTCTGGAAACACCATATATTTT. It translates to CAISELTGGSGNTIYF.

The genes are TRBV7-9 and TRBJ2-7; TRBD2 matches 11 bases. The CDR3 loop spans 15 amino acids. J lost 4 bases, V lost 1 base, and 3 bases had no gene match. Germline V lookup: CDR1 SEHNR, CDR2 FQNEAQ (reference sequence). Here the CDR3 DNA reads TGTGCCAGCAGCTTAGTAACTAGCGGGAGTTACGAGCAGTACTTC. Encoded protein: CASSLVTSGSYEQYF.

J is TRBJ2-6 and V is TRBV5-4, with D possibly TRBD2 on 5 matching bases. The ends were cut back, 6 bases at V and 2 bases at J, with 6 bases in the middle. Germline lookup yields CDR1 SGHNT and CDR2 YYREEE (reference sequence). CDR3 size: 13 residues. The DNA for the CDR3 is TGTGCCAGCACGGGGACTGGGGCCAACGTCCTGACTTTC. It encodes CASTGTGANVLTF.

Of note for this clone: Other DNA sequences in the sample encode the same CDR3. The chain recombines TRBV5-4 with TRBJ2-7; D is perhaps TRBD2 (6 bases). Germline V CDR1 and CDR2: SGHNT, YYREEE (reference sequence). V was clipped by 1 base and J by 3 bases, with 20 bases between them. The length of the CDR3 is 17 residues. The CDR3 DNA sequence: TGTGCCAGCAGCTTGAGTGTAGGAGCGGGCCTAATCTACGAGCAGTACTTC. This gives the protein CASSLSVGAGLIYEQYF.

The chain links TRBV4-1 to TRBJ2-5; TRBD1 agrees at 7 bases. The DNA end is a closer match to TRBJ2-7, so the J assignment may be wrong. The CDR3 spans 14 residues. Germline CDR1 and CDR2: MGHRA and YSYEKL. CDR3 region: CASSHGQADYEQYF. As DNA, the CDR3 is TGCGCCAGCAGCCATGGACAGGCCGACTACGAGCAGTACTTC.

The chain combines TRBV11-2 with TRBJ2-7; tentatively, D is TRBD2 (6 bases). The CDR3 contains 18 residues. Germline CDR1 SGHAT, CDR2 FQNNGV. Trimming cost V 3 bases and J 4 bases, with 25 bases left between them. The CDR3 region is CASSFRLGMGGSRYEQYF. The CDR3 bases are TGTGCCAGCAGCTTCCGCCTCGGGATGGGGGGTTCAAGATACGAGCAGTACTTC. The full variable domain, its missing parts supplied by reference TRBV11-2 and TRBJ2-7, is EAGVAQSPRYKIIEKRQSVAFWCNPISGHATLYWYQQILGQGPKLLIQFQNNGVVDDSQLPKDRFSAERLKGVDSTLKIQPAKLEDSAVYLCASSFRLGMGGSRYEQYFGPGTRLTVT.

The V call is TRBV28, the J call TRBJ2-3; D possibly corresponds to TRBD1 (5 bases). CDR1 and CDR2 from the germline V gene are MDHEN and SYDVKM. This CDR3 has 15 residues. Trimming removed 3 bases from V and 3 bases from J, with 13 bases in between. In DNA form, the CDR3 reads TGTGCCAGCAGTTTCATGGGGCAGGGAACAGATACGCAGTATTTT. Its translation: CASSFMGQGTDTQYF.

The sample holds a few counts of this clone. The genes are TRBV2 and TRBJ1-1; D is uncertain. This CDR3 contains 13 residues. Germline assignment: CDR1 SNHLY and CDR2 FYNNEI. V was shortened by 5 bases and J by 2 bases, with 9 bases between the two germline ends. CDR3 coding DNA: TGTGCCAGCAGTCGGGAGTTTAACACTGAAGCTTTCTTT. Its translation is CASSREFNTEAFF. Variable domain in full (rest from reference TRBV2 and TRBJ1-1): EPEVTQTPSHQVTQMGQEVILRCVPISNHLYFYWYRQILGQKVEFLVSFYNNEISEKSEIFDDQFSVERPDGSNFTLKIRSTKLEDSAMYFCASSREFNTEAFFGQGTRLTVV.

The J gene is TRBJ1-2, the V gene TRBV19; D call uncertain. V gave up 5 bases and J gave up 11 bases, with 21 bases separating them. CDR3 length: 14 amino acids. The V gene's germline CDR1 is LNHDA and CDR2 SQIVND (reference sequence). CDR3: CASSPYTIQSRYTF. Here the CDR3 DNA reads TGTGCCAGTAGTCCCTACACGATACAGAGCCGGTACACCTTC.

This clone was detected only a few times. The chain is built from TRBV11-2 and TRBJ2-3; D might be TRBD2 (5 bases). V was clipped by 2 bases and J by 1 base, with 10 bases between them. This CDR3 comprises 15 residues. Germline V gene lookup returns CDR1 SGHAT and CDR2 FQNNGV. CDR3 DNA sequence: TGTGCCAGCAGCTTATTAGAGGGAGGCACAGATACGCAGTATTTT. Its translation is CASSLLEGGTDTQYF.

The genes are TRBV28 and TRBJ2-1, with TRBD1 matching over 7 bases. The CDR3 is made up of 15 amino acids. Trimming at V came to 5 bases and at J to 8 bases, leaving 12 bases not matched to a gene. Germline V lookup: CDR1 MDHEN, CDR2 SYDVKM. The CDR3 DNA is TGTGCCAGCAGTATACAGGGGACGTTGGTATATGAGCAGTTCTTC. It encodes CASSIQGTLVYEQFF.

Of note for this clone: Mismatch with germline at one junction end may stem from a read error. CDR3 nucleotides: TGTGCCAGCAAGGAAATTGCGGGGAACAAAAACAGTCAGTACTTC. This sequence encodes CASKEIAGNKNSQYF. The V gene is TRBV6-5, the J gene TRBJ2-4; D may be TRBD2 (6 bases). The CDR3 is 15 residues long. CDR1 MNHEY and CDR2 SVGAGI come from the germline V gene.

The chain couples TRBV28 to TRBJ2-5, with D perhaps matching TRBD1 (6 bases). The CDR3 length is 17 residues. Trimming pared 1 base from V and 1 base from J, leaving 16 bases between. Germline CDR1 MDHEN, CDR2 SYDVKM. The CDR3 here is CASSLFTGDKGQETQYF. The CDR3 nucleotides are TGTGCCAGCAGTTTATTCACCGGGGACAAGGGCCAAGAGACCCAGTACTTC.

The gene calls are TRBV7-3 and TRBJ2-7; 11 nucleotides match TRBD1. The CDR3 has 19 residues. The germline gives CDR1 SGHTA, CDR2 FQGTGA. V lost 1 base, J lost 3 bases, and 14 bases stayed unmatched. The CDR3: CASSLIGGDPGTGGYEQYF. CDR3 nucleotides: TGTGCCAGCAGCTTAATTGGCGGGGATCCCGGGACAGGGGGCTACGAGCAGTACTTC.

The chain links TRBV9 to TRBJ2-7; perhaps TRBD1 as D (6 bases). With 4 bases removed from V and 0 bases from J, the gap between germline ends came to 14 bases. In germline, CDR1 is SGDLS, CDR2 YYNGEE. The CDR3 is made up of 15 amino acids. CDR3 sequence reads: CASSLRDTNSYEQYF. The CDR3 DNA is TGTGCCAGCAGCCTCCGGGACACTAACTCCTACGAGCAGTACTTC.

V and J are TRBV6-6 and TRBJ2-5; D may be TRBD2 (5 bases). The CDR3 is 13 residues long. Looked up from germline, CDR1 is MNHNY and CDR2 is SVGAGI (reference sequence). V shed 1 base and J shed 5 bases, with 8 bases lying between them. The CDR3, as DNA: TGTGCCAGCAGTTACTTACTAGGGGAGACCCAGTACTTC. Residues: CASSYLLGETQYF.